These 29 T cell receptor beta chains came from one sample sequenced in a study of glioma-infiltrating T cells listed by TCRdb under 2016. The data were produced on an Illumina MiSeq. The iRepertoire nested amplicon-rescue multiplex PCR (arm-PCR) platform was used to amplify TCR alpha and beta CDR3 regions from RNA. The raw public data were reprocessed by TCRdb itself: fastp quality trimming at Q25, MiXCR clonotype calling, in-frame beta chains only. Rows are combined by CDR3 protein, so each entry shows the most common genes and DNA. A total of 100,000 to 150,000 distinct CDR3 sequences appear in this sample, under 30% of them only once. Together, the top ten hold about a quarter of the sample. The specimen was glioma tissue, nonneoplastic brain tissue, or PBMCs (not recorded which). Receptor source: a human donor with low-grade glioma or glioblastoma, undergoing nonglioma brain surgery, or in good health (not recorded which).

This clonotype came up a few times. This sequence may be a read error, since a much larger clone differs from it by one base. The rearrangement links TRBV11-2 to TRBJ2-3; D tentatively reads TRBD1 or TRBD2 (5 bases each). Looked up from germline, CDR1 is SGHAT and CDR2 is FQNNGV. The CDR3 covers 13 residues. V was shortened by 5 bases and J by 0 bases, with 6 bases between the two germline ends. The CDR3 loop is CASSGDSTDTQYF. The CDR3 coding sequence is TGTGCCAGCAGCGGGGACAGCACAGATACGCAGTATTTT.

This clonotype was found many times. The genes are TRBV6-1 and TRBJ1-5; D call uncertain. The CDR3 has 16 residues. V dropped 1 base and J dropped 0 bases, with 10 bases sitting between them. Germline V lookup: CDR1 MNHNS, CDR2 SASEGT. This CDR3 is CASSEGRIYSNQPQHF. The CDR3 DNA follows: TGTGCCAGCAGTGAAGGTCGGATCTATAGCAATCAGCCCCAGCATTTT.

Comment on this clonotype: A read error may explain this, as a much larger clone is one base away. This rearrangement joins TRBV20-1 to TRBJ2-3, with D perhaps matching TRBD1 or TRBD2 (5 bases each). This CDR3 has 12 amino acids. The germline CDR1 and CDR2 sequences are DFQATT and SNEGSKA (reference sequence). CDR3 region: CSAAIGTDTRYF. CDR3 coding DNA: TGCAGTGCTGCCATCGGGACGGATACGCGGTATTTT.

This clonotype appeared once. This chain joins TRBV7-2 and TRBJ2-7, with 9 bases fitting TRBD1. The CDR3 is 14 amino acids. The germline CDR1 and CDR2 sequences are SGHTA and FQGNSA. The CDR3 sequence is CASSPGQGIHEQYV. In nucleotides, the CDR3 is TGCGCCAGCAGCCCGGGACAGGGCATCCACGAGCAGTACGTC.

The rearrangement uses TRBV3-1 and TRBJ2-1, with 8 bases identical to TRBD1. CDR1 is LGHDT and CDR2 is YNNKEL in the germline V gene (reference sequence). There are 16 residues in the CDR3. V gave up 3 bases and J gave up 8 bases; unmatched junction bases: 12. The CDR3 here is CASSHWTGYFPHEQFF. For the CDR3, the DNA is TGTGCCAGCAGCCATTGGACAGGGTACTTTCCCCATGAGCAGTTCTTC.

The chain has TRBV7-9 and TRBJ2-1, with 7 nucleotides matching TRBD2. Germline V CDR1 and CDR2: SEHNR, FQNEAQ (reference sequence). The V and J ends lost 8 bases and 2 bases, in that order; junction bases with no gene match: 12. This CDR3 comprises 16 residues. CDR3 in amino acids: CASPIAGTNTYNEQFF. Written as DNA, the CDR3 is TGTGCCAGCCCCATAGCCGGGACTAACACCTACAATGAGCAGTTCTTC.

This clonotype was picked up one time. A much larger clone lies one base from this, so it may be a read error. This chain joins TRBV20-1 and TRBJ2-3; 10 bases line up with TRBD2. The CDR3 sequence is 17 residues long. Germline trimming cut 4 bases from V and 3 bases from J; bases unmatched to any gene: 13. Germline V gene lookup returns CDR1 DFQATT and CDR2 SNEGSKA (reference sequence). The CDR3 DNA reads TGCAGTGCTATAGATTTTGAACTAGCGGGGACGACAGATACGCAGTATTTT. It translates to CSAIDFELAGTTDTQYF.

As regards this clonotype: A read error is possible here, since a much larger clone lies one base away. This chain joins TRBV6-6 and TRBJ2-3; the D is unclear. The CDR3 has 14 residues. Germline V CDR1 and CDR2: MNHNY, SVGAGI (reference sequence). V lost 7 bases and J lost 6, with 17 bases in between. Here the CDR3 reads CASTSQKGKDTQYF. The CDR3 DNA reads TGTGCCAGCACCTCGCAGAAGGGCAAGGATACGCAGTATTTT.

The genes are TRBV20-1 and TRBJ2-1, with 7 positions matching TRBD2. Germline V gene sequence: CDR1 DFQATT, CDR2 SNEGSKA (reference sequence). The V and J ends lost 1 base and 8 bases, in that order; junction bases with no gene match: 5. The CDR3 is made up of 13 amino acids. CDR3: CSARGWTRDEQFF. In DNA form, the CDR3 reads TGCAGTGCTAGAGGTTGGACTAGGGATGAGCAGTTCTTC.

V and J are TRBV7-2 and TRBJ1-1; D gene unclear. Germline CDR1 is SGHTA and CDR2 is FQGNSA. This CDR3 comprises 12 residues. V lost 1 base to trimming and J lost 6 bases, with 6 bases between them. The CDR3 DNA follows: TGTGCCAGCAGCTTAGGACACGCTGAAGCTTTCTTT. It yields the protein CASSLGHAEAFF.

The chain joins TRBV19 to TRBJ2-3; D unresolved. V lost 8 bases and J 4 bases, leaving 13 bases between the germline ends. The CDR3 is made up of 13 amino acids. The germline V gene has CDR1 LNHDA and CDR2 SQIVND (reference sequence). The CDR3 DNA is TGTGCCAGTGCCAAGTTAAGCGCAGATACGCAGTATTTT. Translation: CASAKLSADTQYF.

The chain employs TRBV4-1 and TRBJ1-2, with 7 bases matching TRBD1. This CDR3 region has 15 residues. Germline CDR1 reads MGHRA; CDR2 reads YSYEKL. The ends lost 0 bases at V and 4 bases at J; junction bases unmatched: 5. The CDR3 sequence: CASSQETGVSYGYTF. CDR3 in DNA: TGCGCCAGCAGCCAAGAAACAGGGGTGAGCTATGGCTACACCTTC.

The chain recombines TRBV7-2 with TRBJ1-6, with D unclear. V lost 5 bases to trimming and J lost 9 bases, with 17 bases between them. In germline, CDR1 is SGHTA, CDR2 FQGNSA. The CDR3 sequence is 15 residues long. The CDR3 region has the DNA TGTGCCAGCAGCCCCTCGACCGCCGGCGGTTCACCCCTCCACTTT. This codes for CASSPSTAGGSPLHF.

Many counts were recorded for this clonotype. V and J are TRBV7-9 and TRBJ2-1; weak D call: TRBD2 (7 bases). The V and J ends lost 5 bases and 6 bases respectively, with 17 bases between them. The CDR3 extends over 15 amino acids. CDR1 SEHNR and CDR2 FQNEAQ come from the germline V gene (reference sequence). In DNA form, the CDR3 reads TGTGCCAGCAGCCCCTGGACGGGGGGCACCAATGAGCAGTTCTTC. Translation gives CASSPWTGGTNEQFF.

This clonotype came up a few times. The chain combines TRBV20-1 with TRBJ2-5, with D possibly being TRBD1 (5 bases). Germline loops: CDR1 DFQATT, CDR2 SNEGSKA (reference sequence). CDR3 length: 13 amino acids. Deletions cut 4 bases from V and 7 bases from J, with 16 bases between. Here the CDR3 DNA reads TGCAGTGCTAAGTACCAGGGAAGTGGGACCCAGTACTTC. Amino acid sequence: CSAKYQGSGTQYF.

This clonotype was picked up many times. J is TRBJ2-1 and V is TRBV14; D gene uncertain. Between the trimmed V and J ends, which lost 10 bases and 8 bases, there was a span of 9 bases. The germline CDR1 and CDR2 sequences are SGHDN and FVKESK. This CDR3 spans 10 amino acids. DNA of the CDR3: TGTGCCATCCCGGATCATGAGCAGTTCTTC. Protein sequence: CAIPDHEQFF.

This clonotype was found a few times. V usage is TRBV29-1 and J usage is TRBJ2-5; 7 bases line up with TRBD2. The CDR3 consists of 14 residues. The V and J ends lost 5 bases and 5 bases, in that order; junction bases with no gene match: 11. Germline V gene lookup returns CDR1 SQVTM and CDR2 ANQGSEA. The CDR3, as DNA: TGCAGCGTTCTTGAGACTGGGAGGGCGGAGACCCAGTACTTC. Its protein is CSVLETGRAETQYF.

The V gene is TRBV12-3 or TRBV12-4, the J gene TRBJ2-3, with 9 bases aligning to TRBD1. V dropped 5 bases and J dropped 6; count of bases not matched to a gene: 9. This CDR3 has 15 amino acids. DNA for the CDR3: TGTGCCAGCAGTACCTCACAGGGGGCAGGGGATACGCAGTATTTT. Its translation is CASSTSQGAGDTQYF.

This clonotype has a count of ten or more. V and J are TRBV15 and TRBJ1-4; D not certain. Per germline, CDR1 LNHNV and CDR2 YYDKDF (reference sequence). V was shortened by 0 bases and J by 8 bases, with 7 bases between the two germline ends. The CDR3 runs 13 residues. The CDR3 protein is CATSRDTREKLFF. For the CDR3, the DNA is TGTGCCACCAGCAGAGACACGAGGGAAAAACTGTTTTTT.

This clonotype was detected ten times or more. The rearrangement uses TRBV6-1 and TRBJ1-2; D unresolved. Between the trimmed V and J ends, which lost 6 bases and 2 bases, there was a span of 10 bases. Germline V gene data show CDR1 as MNHNS and CDR2 as SASEGT. This CDR3 has 13 amino acids. Here the CDR3 DNA reads TGTGCCAGCAGCCTACGAGGGAACTATGGCTACACCTTC. As protein: CASSLRGNYGYTF.

This clonotype has a count of ten or more. The chain has TRBV28 and TRBJ2-3, with TRBD1 identical over 8 bases. V lost 2 bases to trimming and J lost 1 base; unmatched junction nucleotides: 2. Germline V gene sequence: CDR1 MDHEN, CDR2 SYDVKM. This CDR3 region has 15 residues. CDR3 sequence: CASSLQGAGTDTQYF. CDR3 DNA: TGTGCCAGCAGTTTACAGGGGGCAGGCACAGATACGCAGTATTTT.

In its sample, this clonotype was seen many times. The V gene is TRBV7-2, the J gene TRBJ1-2, with TRBD1 matching over 7 bases. J gave up 5 bases and V 3 bases, and 6 bases lay outside the gene matches. The CDR3 sequence is 14 residues long. The V gene's germline CDR1 is SGHTA and CDR2 FQGNSA. The CDR3 loop reads CASSFGQVPYGYTF. CDR3 coding DNA: TGTGCCAGCAGCTTCGGACAGGTCCCTTATGGCTACACCTTC.

Note on this clonotype: A much larger clone differs from this one at a single base, so this may be a read error. The CDR3 loop reads CATRVTGASEQFF. The CDR3 DNA is TGTGCCACCAGGGTTACCGGGGCGTCTGAGCAGTTCTTC. The chain uses TRBV24-1 and TRBJ2-1; TRBD1 or TRBD2 may be the D gene (5 bases each). There are 13 residues in the CDR3. Germline CDR1 KGHDR, CDR2 SFDVKD. The V end was cut by 7 bases, the J end by 9 bases, with 15 bases between.

This clonotype was seen many times. V gene TRBV2 combines with J gene TRBJ2-3; D perhaps matches TRBD2 (6 bases). Germline lookup yields CDR1 SNHLY and CDR2 FYNNEI. The CDR3 is 13 residues long. V lost 6 bases and J lost 6, with 13 bases in between. The CDR3 nucleotides are TGTGCCAGCAGCATGACTAGTTTCGATACGCAGTATTTT. Residues: CASSMTSFDTQYF.

This clonotype occurred once. Sequence at one end of the junction differs from germline and may be a read error. The chain's CDR3 is CASSYPGSTNTQYF. CDR3 coding DNA: TGTGCCAGCAGTTACCCGGGGAGCACAAATACGCAGTATTTT. The J gene is TRBJ2-3, the V gene TRBV6-2 or TRBV6-3; weak D call: TRBD2 (5 bases). The germline gives CDR1 MNHEY, CDR2 SVGEGT. CDR3 length: 14 amino acids.

This sequence joins TRBV6-1 and TRBJ2-7; D is perhaps TRBD1 (6 bases). Trimming took off 8 bases at V and 0 bases at J, with 14 bases between the two ends. This CDR3 contains 14 residues. The germline gives CDR1 MNHNS, CDR2 SASEGT. The CDR3, as DNA: TGTGCCAGCCGTCCCGCAGGGGCCTCCTACGAGCAGTACGTC. Translation gives CASRPAGASYEQYV.

The gene calls are TRBV7-9 and TRBJ2-1; D call uncertain. The CDR3 is made up of 14 amino acids. V was clipped by 5 bases and J by 0 bases, with 8 bases between them. Germline loops: CDR1 SEHNR, CDR2 FQNEAQ (reference sequence). The DNA for the CDR3 is TGTGCCAGCAGCCATTATATCTCCTACAATGAGCAGTTCTTC. Amino acids: CASSHYISYNEQFF.

There are many counts of this clonotype. J is TRBJ1-4 and V is TRBV6-1; 10 nucleotides align to TRBD1. Per germline, CDR1 MNHNS and CDR2 SASEGT. The J segment lost 5 bases and the V segment lost 5 bases, leaving 2 bases of the junction unmatched. This CDR3 comprises 14 residues. CDR3 bases: TGTGCCAGCAGTCGGACAGGGGGGAATGAAAAACTGTTTTTT. This sequence encodes CASSRTGGNEKLFF.

A few counts support this clonotype. The rearrangement links TRBV4-1 to TRBJ2-2; 7 positions match TRBD1. The V gene's germline CDR1 is MGHRA and CDR2 YSYEKL. V was pared by 4 bases and J by 2 bases, with 7 bases of the junction left unmatched. This CDR3 comprises 16 residues. CDR3 in DNA: TGCGCCAGCAGCCGAACCGGGACAGCCAACACCGGGGAGCTGTTTTTT. The encoded protein is CASSRTGTANTGELFF.